This TCR beta chain was observed in a study of blood T cell repertoires in COVID-19. Study overall: Whether acute or convalescent, the COVID-19 samples came from the United States, Italy and Spain. T cells, B-cell-depleted T cells, or PBMCs provided the cDNA or gDNA that served as material.

Germline CDR1 and CDR2: WSHSY and SAAADI. The CDR3 is 14 residues long. V lost 4 bases and J 1 base, leaving 10 bases between the germline ends. Original processing notes: Amplified reference gene primers provided the basis for estimating nucleated cell counts. The assay was immunoSEQ multiplex PCR, and TCRdb's table has in-frame clones only and misses some. The DNA gave D and trimming, while V, J and clone size come from that table. The sample records 200,000 to 250,000 clones, around 90% being singletons. V gene TRBV10-2 combines with J gene TRBJ1-1; D is ambiguous. Sequences were obtained from peripheral blood. The TCR originated in a woman under 30 who had recovered from COVID-19. In nucleotides, the CDR3 is TGCGCCAGCAGTGCTCCCAACAGGAACACTGAAGCTTTCTTT. This codes for CASSAPNRNTEAFF.